Below, 18 T cell receptor beta chains from the same sample are listed, as sequenced in a study of human T cells and chemical hapten exposure. Regarding time point: pre-sensitization, week 0. Treatment here: therapeutic diphenylcyclopropenone sensitization with weekly scalp DPC. MiXCR, applied by TCRdb to the RACE reads, yields one record per CDR3 protein. The repertoire holds fewer than 200,000 distinct CDR3 sequences, with almost 30% as singletons. The sample consisted of whole blood, taken in connection with sensitization to the hapten diphenylcyclopropenone (DPC). These receptors all stem from a woman in her twenties or thirties with alopecia areata. Some clones in this sample may be carry-over from other donors' samples.

The CDR3 loop is CSVRVQGETEAFF. CDR3 coding DNA: TGCAGTGTTCGGGTCCAAGGGGAAACTGAAGCTTTCTTT. The chain joins TRBV20-1 to TRBJ1-1; maybe TRBD1 (5 bases). Deletions cut 7 bases from V and 5 bases from J, with 17 bases between. The CDR3 is made up of 13 amino acids. Germline V gene data show CDR1 as DFQATT and CDR2 as SNEGSKA (reference sequence).

Only a few counts were recorded for this clonotype. The V gene is TRBV27, the J gene TRBJ2-7, with 7 positions matching TRBD1. Germline V gives CDR1 MNHEY, CDR2 SMNVEV (reference sequence). This CDR3 contains 14 residues. The V segment lost 5 bases and the J segment 6 bases; nucleotides outside the gene matches: 10. The chain's CDR3 is CASSPRDREVEQYF. The CDR3 coding sequence is TGTGCCAGCAGTCCTCGGGACAGAGAGGTCGAGCAGTACTTC.

This clonotype turned up a few times. J is TRBJ2-1 and V is TRBV20-1, with unresolved D. Trimming took off 1 base at V and 3 bases at J, with 10 bases between the two ends. CDR1 is DFQATT, CDR2 SNEGSKA, per germline (reference sequence). The CDR3 runs to 14 residues. This CDR3 reads CSARGISYYNEQFF. The CDR3, as DNA: TGCAGTGCTAGAGGGATATCCTACTACAATGAGCAGTTCTTC.

This clonotype was detected only a few times. The chain has TRBV4-2 and TRBJ1-5; tentatively, D is TRBD1 (5 bases). The germline CDR1 and CDR2 sequences are LGHNA and YNFKEQ. The CDR3 is 18 residues long. Trimming pared 1 base from V and 0 bases from J, leaving 16 bases between. The CDR3 DNA sequence: TGTGCCAGCAGCCAAGGGAAGACAGTAAGAAATAGCAATCAGCCCCAGCATTTT. Protein sequence: CASSQGKTVRNSNQPQHF.

The chain combines TRBV29-1 with TRBJ1-1; 8 nucleotides align to TRBD1. Per germline, CDR1 SQVTM and CDR2 ANQGSEA. V was clipped by 6 bases and J by 9 bases; unmatched bases: 6. The CDR3 runs to 11 residues. CDR3 coding DNA: TGCAGCGTAGGACAGGGTTTTAAAGCTTTCTTT. Translating it yields CSVGQGFKAFF.

In this sample, this clonotype turned up once. The rearrangement joins TRBV7-2 to TRBJ1-2; a weak D match, TRBD1 (6 bases). V was clipped by 2 bases and J by 6 bases, with 13 bases between them. Germline assignment: CDR1 SGHTA and CDR2 FQGNSA. This CDR3 has 14 residues. CDR3 DNA: TGTGCCAGCAGCTTAAGTTTCTCAGGGGATGGCTACACCTTC. Translation: CASSLSFSGDGYTF.

This chain joins TRBV29-1 and TRBJ2-7; D gene unclear. Germline V lookup: CDR1 SQVTM, CDR2 ANQGSEA. The CDR3 sequence is 13 residues long. Trimming stripped 1 base from V and 1 base from J, with 8 bases between. The CDR3 spells CSVEGGVSYEQYF. CDR3 bases: TGCAGCGTTGAAGGTGGGGTATCCTACGAGCAGTACTTC.

The sample holds a few counts of this clonotype. The chain uses TRBV9 and TRBJ1-1; 7 bases agree with TRBD1. The CDR3 loop spans 16 amino acids. Germline V lookup: CDR1 SGDLS, CDR2 YYNGEE. V gave up 3 bases and J gave up 5 bases; unmatched junction bases: 13. The CDR3 DNA sequence: TGTGCCAGCAGCGAGGGGGCCGGCCGGGGAGATACTGAAGCTTTCTTT. Protein: CASSEGAGRGDTEAFF. The variable domain in full, completed from reference TRBV9 and TRBJ1-1, reads DSGVTQTPKHLITATGQRVTLRCSPRSGDLSVYWYQQSLDQGLQFLIQYYNGEERAKGNILERFSAQQFPDLHSELNLSSLELGDSALYFCASSEGAGRGDTEAFFGQGTRLTVV.

The chain carries TRBV20-1 and TRBJ2-7; the match to TRBD2 covers 9 bases. Germline values: CDR1 DFQATT, CDR2 SNEGSKA (reference sequence). J was trimmed by 3 bases and V by 1 base; bases with no gene match: 22. This CDR3 is 20 amino acids long. The DNA for the CDR3 is TGCAGTGCTAGAGGCCCTACAGGGGCTAGCGGGACCCCTAAGAACTACGAGCAGTACTTC. Protein product: CSARGPTGASGTPKNYEQYF.

The rearrangement uses TRBV9 and TRBJ2-1; the D gene is possibly TRBD1 (5 bases). The germline V gene has CDR1 SGDLS and CDR2 YYNGEE. Trimming took off 1 base at V and 10 bases at J, with 18 bases between the two ends. The CDR3 is made up of 15 amino acids. The CDR3 reads CASSVFVIPQAEQFF. The CDR3 coding sequence is TGTGCCAGCAGCGTATTCGTGATCCCACAGGCAGAGCAGTTCTTC.

This chain links TRBV6-2 or TRBV6-3 with TRBJ2-3; D uncertain. CDR3 length equals 15 residues. Trimming cost V 6 bases and J 5 bases, with 18 bases left between them. Germline CDR1 is MNHEY and CDR2 is SVGEGT. CDR3 nucleotides: TGTGCCAGCAGGTCTCTACTGAGTAAGGGAGATACGCAGTATTTT. Translated, it gives CASRSLLSKGDTQYF.

This clonotype was detected a few times. The rearrangement links TRBV7-2 to TRBJ1-6, with 7 nucleotides matching TRBD1. Looked up from germline, CDR1 is SGHTA and CDR2 is FQGNSA. After removal of 5 bases from V and 8 bases from J, the junction contained 6 bases not matched to a gene. The CDR3 covers 14 residues. The CDR3 bases are TGTGCCAGCAGCCCAGGGGGGTCCTATTCACCCCTCCACTTT. Its protein is CASSPGGSYSPLHF.

The V call is TRBV28, the J call TRBJ2-7; 7 bases align to TRBD1. This CDR3 has 14 residues. CDR1 is MDHEN, CDR2 SYDVKM, per germline. V was clipped by 8 bases and J by 3 bases; unmatched bases: 10. The CDR3 is CASRGQGVIYEQYF. DNA of the CDR3: TGTGCCAGCCGCGGGCAGGGGGTAATCTACGAGCAGTACTTC. The full variable domain, with the rest looked up from reference TRBV28 and TRBJ2-7, is DVKVTQSSRYLVKRTGEKVFLECVQDMDHENMFWYRQDPGLGLRLIYFSYDVKMKEKGDIPEGYSVSREKKERFSLILESASTNQTSMYLCASRGQGVIYEQYFGPGTRLTVT.

The chain employs TRBV28 and TRBJ2-1; D may be TRBD2 (5 bases). The ends were cut back, 4 bases at V and 6 bases at J, with 16 bases in the middle. Germline CDR1 is MDHEN and CDR2 is SYDVKM. There are 15 residues in the CDR3. CDR3: CASSSYSAVPNEQFF. The DNA of the CDR3 is TGTGCCAGCAGTTCATATAGCGCCGTACCCAATGAGCAGTTCTTC.

The chain recombines TRBV28 with TRBJ2-7; TRBD2 agrees at 10 bases. This CDR3 spans 14 amino acids. The trim removed 7 bases at V and 3 bases at J, leaving 6 bases unmatched. Germline CDR1 is MDHEN and CDR2 is SYDVKM. In nucleotides, the CDR3 is TGTGCCAGCACCTCTAGCGGGAGCATCTACGAGCAGTACTTC. It encodes CASTSSGSIYEQYF. The full variable domain, in which reference TRBV28 and TRBJ2-7 provide the parts outside the CDR3, is DVKVTQSSRYLVKRTGEKVFLECVQDMDHENMFWYRQDPGLGLRLIYFSYDVKMKEKGDIPEGYSVSREKKERFSLILESASTNQTSMYLCASTSSGSIYEQYFGPGTRLTVT.

This clonotype was seen a handful of times. The chain combines TRBV24-1 with TRBJ2-1; no clear D gene. The germline CDR1 and CDR2 sequences are KGHDR and SFDVKD. Between the trimmed V and J ends, which lost 4 bases and 7 bases, there was a span of 10 bases. The CDR3 has 13 amino acids. The CDR3 is CATSEPGLNEQFF. For the CDR3, the DNA is TGTGCCACCAGTGAACCGGGCCTGAATGAGCAGTTCTTC.

V usage is TRBV29-1 and J usage is TRBJ2-7; 10 positions agree with TRBD1. The CDR3 runs 14 residues. Germline V gives CDR1 SQVTM, CDR2 ANQGSEA. With 6 bases clipped from V and 2 bases from J, the junction kept 7 bases outside the gene matches. The CDR3 sequence is CSVATGTGAYEQYF. Written as DNA, the CDR3 is TGCAGCGTCGCTACCGGGACAGGGGCCTACGAGCAGTACTTC.

This chain joins TRBV2 and TRBJ2-2, with D possibly matching TRBD2 (6 bases). This CDR3 is 15 amino acids long. V was shortened by 7 bases and J by 2 bases, with 14 bases between the two germline ends. In germline, CDR1 is SNHLY, CDR2 FYNNEI. CDR3 DNA sequence: TGTGCCAGCACTACTGGACTATCTAACACCGGGGAGCTGTTTTTT. It codes for CASTTGLSNTGELFF.